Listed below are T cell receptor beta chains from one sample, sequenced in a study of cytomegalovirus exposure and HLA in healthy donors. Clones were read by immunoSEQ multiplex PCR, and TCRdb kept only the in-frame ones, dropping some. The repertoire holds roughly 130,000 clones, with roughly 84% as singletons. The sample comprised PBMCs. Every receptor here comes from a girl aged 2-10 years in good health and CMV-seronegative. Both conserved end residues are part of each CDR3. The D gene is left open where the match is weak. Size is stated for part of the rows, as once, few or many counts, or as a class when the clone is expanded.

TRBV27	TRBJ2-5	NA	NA	CASSLSGQGRQETQYF	TGTGCCAGCAGTCTGAGCGGGCAGGGACGACAGGAGACCCAGTACTTC
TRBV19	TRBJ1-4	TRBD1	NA	CASSRGQDNEKLFF	TGTGCCAGTAGTAGGGGACAGGATAATGAAAAACTGTTTTTT
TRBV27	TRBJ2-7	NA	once	CASSLKWGSYEQYF	TGTGCCAGCAGTTTAAAGTGGGGCTCCTACGAGCAGTACTTC
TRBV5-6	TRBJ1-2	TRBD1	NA	CASSPGQSYGYTF	TGTGCCAGCAGCCCGGGACAGTCCTATGGCTACACCTTC
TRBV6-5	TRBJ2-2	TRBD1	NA	CASRTQDRDSGELFF	TGTGCCAGCAGAACTCAGGACAGGGATTCCGGGGAGCTGTTTTTT
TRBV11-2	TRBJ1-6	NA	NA	CASSLAPGEGSYNSPLHF	TGTGCCAGCAGCTTAGCCCCCGGGGAGGGATCCTATAATTCACCCCTCCACTTT
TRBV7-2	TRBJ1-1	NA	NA	CASSAVAVKLNTEAFF	TGTGCCAGCAGCGCCGTCGCAGTAAAACTAAACACTGAAGCTTTCTTT
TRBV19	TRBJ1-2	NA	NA	CASKTEFYGYTF	TGTGCCAGTAAGACAGAGTTCTATGGCTACACCTTC
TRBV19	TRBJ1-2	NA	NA	CASSIGGGYTF	TGTGCCAGTAGTATAGGGGGCGGCTACACCTTC
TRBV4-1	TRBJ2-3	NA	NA	CASSHLSDTQYF	TGCGCCAGCAGCCATCTCTCAGATACGCAGTATTTT
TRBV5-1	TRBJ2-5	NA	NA	CASSPSLTDIETQYF	TGCGCCAGCAGCCCGAGCCTCACGGACATCGAGACCCAGTACTTC
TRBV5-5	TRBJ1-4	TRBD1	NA	CASSLYGQGAEKLFF	TGTGCCAGCAGCTTGTATGGACAGGGGGCTGAAAAACTGTTTTTT
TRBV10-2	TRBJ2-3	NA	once	CASSDWRLGTDTQYF	TGCGCCAGCAGTGATTGGAGATTGGGCACAGATACGCAGTATTTT
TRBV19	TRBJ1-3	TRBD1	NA	CASAKTGTGGNTIYF	TGTGCCAGTGCTAAAACCGGGACAGGAGGAAACACCATATATTTT
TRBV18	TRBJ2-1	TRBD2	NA	CASSETGLAYNEQFF	TGTGCCAGCTCCGAGACGGGACTAGCTTACAATGAGCAGTTCTTC
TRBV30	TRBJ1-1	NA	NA	CAWEGGWGTEAFF	TGTGCCTGGGAAGGGGGATGGGGCACTGAAGCTTTCTTT
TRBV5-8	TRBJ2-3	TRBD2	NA	CASSQGLAGVGDTQYF	TGTGCCAGCAGTCAGGGGCTAGCGGGAGTGGGGGATACGCAGTATTTT
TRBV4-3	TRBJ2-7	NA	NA	CASSQAGEQYF	TGCGCCAGCAGCCAAGCCGGCGAGCAGTACTTC
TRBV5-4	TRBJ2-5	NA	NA	CASSGGQRETQYF	TGTGCCAGCAGCGGGGGACAACGGGAGACCCAGTACTTC
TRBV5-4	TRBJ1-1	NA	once	CASSLVGGLNTEAFF	TGTGCCAGCAGCTTGGTCGGGGGTCTGAACACTGAAGCTTTCTTT
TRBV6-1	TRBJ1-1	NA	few	CASSEVRGAEAFF	TGTGCCAGCAGTGAAGTGCGGGGGGCAGAAGCTTTCTTT
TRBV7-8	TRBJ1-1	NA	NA	CASSLMGGNTEAFF	TGTGCCAGCAGTCTTATGGGGGGGAACACTGAAGCTTTCTTT
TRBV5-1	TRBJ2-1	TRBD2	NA	CASSLASGSSYNEQFF	TGCGCCAGCAGCTTGGCTAGCGGGAGCTCCTACAATGAGCAGTTCTTC
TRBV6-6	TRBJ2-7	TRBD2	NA	CASSYEASGAYEQYF	TGTGCCAGCAGTTACGAGGCTAGCGGAGCCTACGAGCAGTACTTC
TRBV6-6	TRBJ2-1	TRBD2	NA	CASSGRGGAGEQFF	TGTGCCAGCAGTGGGCGGGGGGGCGCAGGTGAGCAGTTCTTC
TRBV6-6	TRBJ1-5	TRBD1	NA	CASSRDRENQPQHF	TGTGCCAGCAGTAGGGACAGGGAGAATCAGCCCCAGCATTTT
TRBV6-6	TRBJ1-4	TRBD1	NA	CASNSGTGSEKLFF	TGTGCCAGCAACTCAGGGACAGGTTCTGAAAAACTGTTTTTT
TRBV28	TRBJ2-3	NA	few	CASSPGFTDTQYF	TGTGCCAGCAGTCCCGGGTTCACAGATACGCAGTATTTT
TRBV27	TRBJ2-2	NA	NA	CASSLRVTGELFF	TGTGCCAGCAGTTTGAGGGTTACCGGGGAGCTGTTTTTT
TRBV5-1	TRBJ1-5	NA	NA	CASSPGDRHNQPQHF	TGCGCCAGCAGCCCCGGTGACAGACACAATCAGCCCCAGCATTTT
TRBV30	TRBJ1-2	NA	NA	CAWRISGTFMGGYTF	TGTGCCTGGAGAATCAGCGGGACATTTATGGGGGGCTACACCTTC
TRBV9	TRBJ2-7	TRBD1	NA	CASSVAGTGAYEQYF	TGTGCCAGCAGCGTGGCCGGGACAGGAGCCTACGAGCAGTACTTC
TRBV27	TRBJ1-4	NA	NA	CASSAFLGAANEKLFF	TGTGCCAGCAGCGCCTTCTTGGGGGCTGCTAATGAAAAACTGTTTTTT